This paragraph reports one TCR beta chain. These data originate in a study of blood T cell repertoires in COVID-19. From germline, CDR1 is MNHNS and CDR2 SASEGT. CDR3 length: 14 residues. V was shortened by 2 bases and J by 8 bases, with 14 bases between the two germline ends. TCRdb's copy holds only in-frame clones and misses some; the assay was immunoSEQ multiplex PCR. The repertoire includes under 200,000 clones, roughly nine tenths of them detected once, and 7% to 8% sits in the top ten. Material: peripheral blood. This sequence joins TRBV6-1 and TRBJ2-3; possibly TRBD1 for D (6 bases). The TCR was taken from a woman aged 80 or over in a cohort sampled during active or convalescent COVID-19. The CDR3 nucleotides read TGTGCCAGCAGTGAATATTTAGAAGGGGGTACGCAGTATTTT. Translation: CASSEYLEGGTQYF.